These 25 T cell receptor beta chains were all obtained from the same sample, sequenced in a study of CD8 T cells in Susac syndrome (dated by TCRdb to about 2019). Library generation was performed with the immunoSEQ multiplex PCR assay. RNA was extracted with the RNeasy kit and about 0.5 to 1 ug was reverse transcribed using random hexamers. TCRdb itself trimmed the public reads at Q25 with fastp, ran MiXCR and retained productive beta chains. Each record represents a unique CDR3 protein, reported with the most common genes and DNA among its rows. This sample lists 95,000 to 150,000 distinct CDR3 sequences; nearly 96% were detected once. The top ten clonotypes cover over 0.12% of the sample. Sequenced input: CD4+ T cells from PBMCs. The source is a human donor with Susac syndrome.

The chain uses TRBV9 and TRBJ2-7; 10 nucleotides align to TRBD2. The ends lost 0 bases at V and 3 bases at J; junction bases unmatched: 3. The CDR3 has 15 residues. Germline-derived CDR1 and CDR2 are SGDLS and YYNGEE. The CDR3 DNA reads as TGTGCCAGCAGCGTAGAGCCTAGCGGGGGCTACGAGCAGTACTTC. Its protein product is CASSVEPSGGYEQYF.

This clonotype was counted once. This chain links TRBV29-1 with TRBJ1-1; D is unresolved. CDR3 length: 13 residues. Germline loops: CDR1 SQVTM, CDR2 ANQGSEA. The germline V and J ends were trimmed by 0 bases and 5 bases, with 10 bases remaining between them. The CDR3 loop reads CSVEDRPGTEAFF. CDR3 bases: TGCAGCGTTGAAGATCGGCCGGGGACTGAAGCTTTCTTT.

The chain employs TRBV29-1 and TRBJ1-2, with a weak D call TRBD1 (6 bases). Germline V gene lookup returns CDR1 SQVTM and CDR2 ANQGSEA. The ends were cut back, 4 bases at V and 4 bases at J, with 13 bases in the middle. The CDR3 contains 13 residues. The CDR3: CSVAGESGYGYTF. Here the CDR3 DNA reads TGCAGCGTTGCAGGGGAGTCAGGCTATGGCTACACCTTC. Full variable domain (outside the CDR3, taken from reference TRBV29-1 and TRBJ1-2): SAVISQKPSRDICQRGTSLTIQCQVDSQVTMMFWYRQQPGQSLTLIATANQGSEATYESGFVIDKFPISRPNLTFSTLTVSNMSPEDSSIYLCSVAGESGYGYTFGSGTRLTVV.

The DNA of the CDR3 is TGCAGTGCTAGTCCCCAGGCCTATGGCTACACCTTC. Encoded protein: CSASPQAYGYTF. J is TRBJ1-2 and V is TRBV20-1; no clear D. Germline loops: CDR1 DFQATT, CDR2 SNEGSKA (reference sequence). The CDR3 covers 12 residues. Trimming pared 3 bases from V and 4 bases from J, leaving 9 bases between.

V gene TRBV7-3 combines with J gene TRBJ2-5; TRBD1 matches at 8 bases. Germline trimming cut 3 bases from V and 5 bases from J; bases unmatched to any gene: 5. The germline V gene encodes CDR1 SGHTA and CDR2 FQGTGA. This CDR3 is built from 14 residues. The CDR3 DNA reads as TGTGCCAGCAGCTTGACTCAGGGGGCTGAGACCCAGTACTTC. Its protein product is CASSLTQGAETQYF.

The rearrangement links TRBV7-2 to TRBJ2-3; D is unresolved. Between the trimmed V and J ends, which lost 5 bases and 6 bases, there was a span of 12 bases. CDR1 and CDR2 (germline): SGHTA, FQGNSA. The length of the CDR3 is 13 residues. The CDR3: CASSPLGLDTQYF. The CDR3 DNA follows: TGTGCCAGCAGCCCCCTAGGTTTGGATACGCAGTATTTT.

The chain uses TRBV6-2 or TRBV6-3 and TRBJ2-1; perhaps TRBD2 as D (6 bases). Germline V gene data show CDR1 as MNHEY and CDR2 as SVGEGT. The CDR3 spans 17 residues. V shed 6 bases and J shed 7 bases, with 25 bases lying between them. The CDR3 coding sequence is TGTGCCAGCAGCTCCCGCTCTAGCGCCCAAAATGGGAATGAGCAGTTCTTC. It encodes CASSSRSSAQNGNEQFF.

V gene TRBV12-3 or TRBV12-4 combines with J gene TRBJ2-1, with D perhaps matching TRBD2 (6 bases). The CDR3 contains 13 residues. V lost 5 bases to trimming and J lost 9 bases, with 14 bases between them. The CDR3 DNA reads as TGTGCCAGCAGTGGACCAGGGACTTCTGAGCAGTTCTTC. Translating gives CASSGPGTSEQFF.

This clonotype was observed once. The gene calls are TRBV24-1 and TRBJ2-2, with D uncertain. CDR3 length equals 15 residues. Germline V gives CDR1 KGHDR, CDR2 SFDVKD. Trimming took 4 bases from V and 6 from J, leaving 14 bases between them. The CDR3 region is CATSDPFQLAGELFF. The CDR3 DNA follows: TGTGCCACCAGTGACCCGTTCCAGTTGGCCGGGGAGCTGTTTTTT.

The count of this clonotype is one. This chain links TRBV29-1 with TRBJ1-1; 8 nucleotides align to TRBD1. V was pared by 4 bases and J by 4 bases, with 5 bases of the junction left unmatched. The germline gives CDR1 SQVTM, CDR2 ANQGSEA. The CDR3 covers 13 residues. In DNA, the CDR3 is TGCAGCGTTGCTCAGGGGGCGCCCACTGAAGCTTTCTTT. Translating gives CSVAQGAPTEAFF.

This clonotype is a singleton in its sample. The CDR3 sequence: CASSLQRNQPQHF. CDR3 DNA sequence: TGTGCCAGCAGCCTACAACGAAATCAGCCCCAGCATTTT. V gene TRBV7-6 combines with J gene TRBJ1-5; D ambiguous. The germline V gene encodes CDR1 SGHVS and CDR2 FNYEAQ. CDR3 length: 13 residues. V was pared by 5 bases and J by 4 bases, with 9 bases between.

The chain recombines TRBV11-2 with TRBJ1-5; 9 bases are shared with TRBD1. Germline V gene sequence: CDR1 SGHAT, CDR2 FQNNGV. The length of the CDR3 is 13 residues. The J segment lost 7 bases and the V segment lost 6 bases, leaving 4 bases of the junction unmatched. The DNA of the CDR3 is TGTGCCAGCAGTATTACAGGGGGCCAGCCCCAGCATTTT. Protein: CASSITGGQPQHF.

The genes are TRBV12-3 or TRBV12-4 and TRBJ1-1; 9 positions match TRBD1. CDR3 length equals 14 residues. Germline trimming cut 5 bases from V and 4 bases from J; bases unmatched to any gene: 5. The CDR3 coding sequence is TGTGCCAGCAGTGCCGACAGGGGGTTCACTGAAGCTTTCTTT. Encoded protein: CASSADRGFTEAFF.

The chain employs TRBV29-1 and TRBJ2-4, with D possibly being TRBD2 (5 bases). Germline lookup yields CDR1 SQVTM and CDR2 ANQGSEA. Trimming cost V 1 base and J 8 bases, with 12 bases left between them. This CDR3 comprises 13 residues. The CDR3 DNA reads TGCAGCGTTGAAGTGGGAATCGGGGACATTCAGTACTTC. Translating gives CSVEVGIGDIQYF.

V gene TRBV5-1 combines with J gene TRBJ2-5; 8 bases are shared with TRBD2. The CDR3 spans 14 residues. The J segment lost 2 bases and the V segment lost 7 bases, leaving 7 bases of the junction unmatched. The germline gives CDR1 SGHRS, CDR2 YFSETQ. CDR3 sequence reads: CASSRRGEQETQYF. CDR3 DNA sequence: TGCGCCAGCTCCAGGCGGGGGGAACAAGAGACCCAGTACTTC.

CDR3 DNA: TGCAGTGCTAGGCGGAGAGTACTAGCGGGAGGGCCAAACACCGGGGAGCTGTTTTTT. It encodes CSARRRVLAGGPNTGELFF. This chain uses TRBV20-1 with TRBJ2-2; TRBD2 matches 13 bases. Per germline, CDR1 DFQATT and CDR2 SNEGSKA (reference sequence). Losses at the gene ends were 3 bases for V and 2 bases for J; bases not matched to a gene: 12. The CDR3 loop spans 19 amino acids.

V is TRBV20-1 and J is TRBJ2-4; 12 bases are shared with TRBD2. CDR1 and CDR2 from the germline V gene are DFQATT and SNEGSKA (reference sequence). The V and J ends lost 3 bases and 4 bases, in that order; junction bases with no gene match: 7. The CDR3 length is 16 residues. The CDR3 DNA reads as TGCAGTGCTAGTCCTAGCGGGAGGGCCCTAAAAAACATTCAGTACTTC. This gives the protein CSASPSGRALKNIQYF.

This clonotype appeared once. This chain joins TRBV9 and TRBJ2-5; a possible D gene is TRBD1 (6 bases). Germline V gives CDR1 SGDLS, CDR2 YYNGEE. CDR3 length equals 15 residues. V was trimmed by 5 bases and J by 1 base, leaving 15 bases between them. CDR3 nucleotides: TGTGCCAGCAGTGAGGGACACGGTACCCAAGAGACCCAGTACTTC. Translating it yields CASSEGHGTQETQYF.

CDR3 region: CASSLDVQGPAFF. The CDR3 DNA reads as TGCGCCAGCAGCTTGGACGTACAGGGTCCGGCTTTCTTT. This chain uses TRBV5-1 with TRBJ1-1; tentatively, D is TRBD1 (6 bases). V lost 0 bases and J 11 bases, leaving 14 bases between the germline ends. From germline, CDR1 is SGHRS and CDR2 YFSETQ. This CDR3 region has 13 residues. Looking up the rest from reference TRBV5-1 and TRBJ1-1 gives the full variable domain: KAGVTQTPRYLIKTRGQQVTLSCSPISGHRSVSWYQQTPGQGLQFLFEYFSETQRNKGNFPGRFSGRQFSNSRSEMNVSTLELGDSALYLCASSLDVQGPAFFGQGTRLTVV.

This clonotype was recorded once. V is TRBV7-8 and J is TRBJ1-2; 8 bases map to TRBD1. The CDR3 totals 15 residues. Trimming at V came to 2 bases and at J to 4 bases, leaving 6 bases not matched to a gene. The germline gives CDR1 SGHVS, CDR2 FQNEAQ. CDR3 coding DNA: TGTGCCAGCAGCTTATCCACGACAGGGGCCTATGGCTACACCTTC. As protein: CASSLSTTGAYGYTF.

The V gene is TRBV29-1, the J gene TRBJ1-2; D is unclear. The V end lost 1 base, the J end lost 2 bases, and 5 bases lay between the germline ends. The germline V gene has CDR1 SQVTM and CDR2 ANQGSEA. The CDR3 covers 12 residues. In nucleotides, the CDR3 is TGCAGCGTTGAAGCCAGGAACTATGGCTACACCTTC. This encodes CSVEARNYGYTF.

The V call is TRBV10-3, the J call TRBJ1-1; 8 bases align to TRBD1. The CDR3 contains 13 residues. Germline V gene data show CDR1 as ENHRY and CDR2 as SYGVKD. The V and J ends lost 7 bases and 1 base, in that order; junction bases with no gene match: 2. CDR3 region: CAIKDRENTEAFF. CDR3 in DNA: TGTGCCATCAAGGACAGGGAGAACACTGAAGCTTTCTTT.

The rearrangement joins TRBV4-2 to TRBJ1-5; the D is unclear. The CDR3 covers 15 residues. Per the germline V gene, CDR1 is LGHNA and CDR2 is YNFKEQ. The V end was cut by 3 bases, the J end by 0 bases, with 9 bases between. The CDR3 sequence: CASSQTAGSNQPQHF. CDR3 DNA: TGTGCCAGCAGCCAGACGGCGGGTAGCAATCAGCCCCAGCATTTT.

The chain employs TRBV7-8 and TRBJ2-7; no reliable D call. Germline loops: CDR1 SGHVS, CDR2 FQNEAQ. V was clipped by 5 bases and J by 2 bases, with 13 bases between them. The CDR3 loop spans 14 amino acids. This CDR3 reads CASSPLKQAYEQYF. CDR3 nucleotide sequence: TGTGCCAGCAGCCCCCTAAAGCAGGCCTACGAGCAGTACTTC. The full variable domain, rest sourced from reference TRBV7-8 and TRBJ2-7, is GAGVSQSPRYKVAKRGQDVALRCDPISGHVSLFWYQQALGQGPEFLTYFQNEAQLDKSGLPSDRFFAERPEGSVSTLKIQRTQQEDSAVYLCASSPLKQAYEQYFGPGTRLTVT.

The V call is TRBV20-1, the J call TRBJ2-5; the match to TRBD2 covers 8 bases. This CDR3 spans 15 amino acids. The germline V gene has CDR1 DFQATT and CDR2 SNEGSKA (reference sequence). V shed 2 bases, J shed 4 bases, and the junction held 9 bases outside the gene matches. This CDR3 is CSARRSAGEIETQYF. As DNA, the CDR3 is TGCAGTGCTAGAAGGTCAGCGGGAGAGATAGAGACCCAGTACTTC.